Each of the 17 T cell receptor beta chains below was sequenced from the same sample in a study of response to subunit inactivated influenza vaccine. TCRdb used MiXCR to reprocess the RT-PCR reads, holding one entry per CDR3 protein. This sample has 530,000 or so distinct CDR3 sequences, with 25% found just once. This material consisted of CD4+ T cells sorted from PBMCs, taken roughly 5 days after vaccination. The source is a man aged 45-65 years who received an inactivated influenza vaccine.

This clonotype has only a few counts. The CDR3 reads CASSLVGQGAEEAFF. Here the CDR3 DNA reads TGCGCCAGCAGCTTGGTGGGGCAGGGGGCAGAAGAAGCTTTCTTT. V gene TRBV5-1 combines with J gene TRBJ1-1; 8 bases are shared with TRBD1. The CDR3 has 15 residues. J lost 8 bases, V lost 0 bases, and 9 bases had no gene match. The germline V gene encodes CDR1 SGHRS and CDR2 YFSETQ.

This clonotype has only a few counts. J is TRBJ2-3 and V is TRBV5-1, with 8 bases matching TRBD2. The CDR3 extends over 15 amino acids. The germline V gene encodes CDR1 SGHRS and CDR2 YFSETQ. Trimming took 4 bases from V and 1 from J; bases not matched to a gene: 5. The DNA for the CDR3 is TGCGCCAGCAGCGGAACTAGCGGACGCACAGATACGCAGTATTTT. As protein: CASSGTSGRTDTQYF.

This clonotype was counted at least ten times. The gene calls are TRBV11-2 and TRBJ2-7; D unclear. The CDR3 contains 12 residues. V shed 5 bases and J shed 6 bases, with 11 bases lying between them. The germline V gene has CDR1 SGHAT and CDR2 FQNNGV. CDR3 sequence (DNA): TGTGCCAGCAGCCTCTTGAGCGCCGAGCAGTACTTC. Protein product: CASSLLSAEQYF.

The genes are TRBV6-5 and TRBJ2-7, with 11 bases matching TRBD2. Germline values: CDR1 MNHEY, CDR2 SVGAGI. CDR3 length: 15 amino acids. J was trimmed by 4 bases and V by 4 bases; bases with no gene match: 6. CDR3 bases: TGTGCCAGCAGTTCCCGTTCTAGCGGGAGGTACGAGCAGTACTTC. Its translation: CASSSRSSGRYEQYF.

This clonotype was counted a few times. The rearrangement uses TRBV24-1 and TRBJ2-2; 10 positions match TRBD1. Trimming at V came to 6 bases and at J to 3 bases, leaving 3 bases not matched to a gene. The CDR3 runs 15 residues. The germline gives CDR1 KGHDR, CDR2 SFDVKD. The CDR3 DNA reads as TGTGCCACCAGTCGGACAGGGGGGTACACCGGGGAGCTGTTTTTT. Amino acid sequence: CATSRTGGYTGELFF.

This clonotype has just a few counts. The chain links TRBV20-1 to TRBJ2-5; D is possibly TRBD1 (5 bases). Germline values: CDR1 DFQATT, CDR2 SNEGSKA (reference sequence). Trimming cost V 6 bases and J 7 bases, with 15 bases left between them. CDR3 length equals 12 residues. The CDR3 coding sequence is TGCAGTGCCACCCAGGGCCTAGGGACCCAGTACTTC. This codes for CSATQGLGTQYF.

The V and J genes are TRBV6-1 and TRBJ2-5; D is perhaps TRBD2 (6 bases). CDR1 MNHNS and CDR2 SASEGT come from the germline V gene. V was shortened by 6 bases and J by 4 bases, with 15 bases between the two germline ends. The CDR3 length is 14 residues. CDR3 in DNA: TGTGCCAGCAGCTTTCTGGGGGGTGGAGAGACCCAGTACTTC. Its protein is CASSFLGGGETQYF.

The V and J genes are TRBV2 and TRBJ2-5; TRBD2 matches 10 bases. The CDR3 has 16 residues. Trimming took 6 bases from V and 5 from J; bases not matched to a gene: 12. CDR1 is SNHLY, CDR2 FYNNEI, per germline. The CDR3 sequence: CASRASGSNHGETQYF. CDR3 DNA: TGTGCCAGCAGGGCTAGCGGGAGTAACCACGGGGAGACCCAGTACTTC.

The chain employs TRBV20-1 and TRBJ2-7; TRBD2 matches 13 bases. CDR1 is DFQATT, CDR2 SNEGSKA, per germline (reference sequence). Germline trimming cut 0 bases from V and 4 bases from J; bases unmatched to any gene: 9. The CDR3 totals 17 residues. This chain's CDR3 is CSARETSGRALGYEQYF. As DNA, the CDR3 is TGCAGTGCTAGAGAAACTAGCGGGAGGGCCCTGGGTTACGAGCAGTACTTC.

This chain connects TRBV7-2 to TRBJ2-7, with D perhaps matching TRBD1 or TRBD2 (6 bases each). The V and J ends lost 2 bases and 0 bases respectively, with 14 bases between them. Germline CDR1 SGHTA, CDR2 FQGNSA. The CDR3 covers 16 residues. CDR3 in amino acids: CASSLQPGALSYEQYF. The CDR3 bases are TGTGCCAGCAGCTTACAACCGGGGGCCCTCTCCTACGAGCAGTACTTC.

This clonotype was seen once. CDR3 region: CSATSGGSSGANVLTF. CDR3 DNA: TGCAGTGCTACAAGCGGGGGGAGCTCTGGGGCCAACGTCCTGACTTTC. The chain couples TRBV20-1 to TRBJ2-6; 9 positions match TRBD2. Germline CDR1 reads DFQATT; CDR2 reads SNEGSKA (reference sequence). The CDR3 runs 16 residues. V shed 4 bases, J shed 0 bases, and the junction held 4 bases outside the gene matches.

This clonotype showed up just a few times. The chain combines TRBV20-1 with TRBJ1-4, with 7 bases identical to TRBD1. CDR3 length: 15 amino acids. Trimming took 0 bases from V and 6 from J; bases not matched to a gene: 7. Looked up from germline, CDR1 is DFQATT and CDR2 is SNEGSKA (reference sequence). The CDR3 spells CSAREGDRADEKLFF. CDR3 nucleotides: TGCAGTGCTAGAGAGGGTGACAGGGCGGATGAAAAACTGTTTTTT.

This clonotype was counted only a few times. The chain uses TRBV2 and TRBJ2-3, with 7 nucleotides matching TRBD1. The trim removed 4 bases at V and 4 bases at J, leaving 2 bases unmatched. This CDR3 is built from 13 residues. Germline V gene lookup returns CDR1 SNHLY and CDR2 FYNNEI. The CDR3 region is CASSGGQPDTQYF. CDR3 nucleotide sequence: TGTGCCAGCAGTGGGGGACAGCCAGATACGCAGTATTTT.

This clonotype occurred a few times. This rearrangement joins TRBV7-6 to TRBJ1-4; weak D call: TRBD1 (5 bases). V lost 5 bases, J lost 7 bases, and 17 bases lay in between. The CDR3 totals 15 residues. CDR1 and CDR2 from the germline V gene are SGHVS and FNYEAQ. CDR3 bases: TGTGCCAGCAGCCCGTATAGTGGTGGGGGTGAAAAACTGTTTTTT. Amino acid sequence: CASSPYSGGGEKLFF.

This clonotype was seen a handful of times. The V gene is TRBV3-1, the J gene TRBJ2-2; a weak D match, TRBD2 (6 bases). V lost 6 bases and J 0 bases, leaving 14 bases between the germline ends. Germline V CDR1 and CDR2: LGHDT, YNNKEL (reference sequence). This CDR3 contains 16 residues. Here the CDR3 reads CASSRALAANTGELFF. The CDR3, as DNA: TGTGCCAGCAGTAGAGCTTTAGCGGCGAACACCGGGGAGCTGTTTTTT.

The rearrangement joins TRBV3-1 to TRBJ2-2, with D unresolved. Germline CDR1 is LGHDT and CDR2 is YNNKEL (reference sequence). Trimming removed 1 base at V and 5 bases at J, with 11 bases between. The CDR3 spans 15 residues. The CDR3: CASSQARVRTGELFF. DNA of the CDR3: TGTGCCAGCAGCCAAGCCCGGGTGAGAACCGGGGAGCTGTTTTTT.

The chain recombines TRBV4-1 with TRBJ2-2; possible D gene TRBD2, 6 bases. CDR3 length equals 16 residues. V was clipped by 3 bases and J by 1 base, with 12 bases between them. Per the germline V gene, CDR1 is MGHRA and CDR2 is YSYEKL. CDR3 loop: CASSHGRLMNTGELFF. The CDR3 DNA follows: TGCGCCAGCAGCCATGGGAGGTTGATGAACACCGGGGAGCTGTTTTTT.